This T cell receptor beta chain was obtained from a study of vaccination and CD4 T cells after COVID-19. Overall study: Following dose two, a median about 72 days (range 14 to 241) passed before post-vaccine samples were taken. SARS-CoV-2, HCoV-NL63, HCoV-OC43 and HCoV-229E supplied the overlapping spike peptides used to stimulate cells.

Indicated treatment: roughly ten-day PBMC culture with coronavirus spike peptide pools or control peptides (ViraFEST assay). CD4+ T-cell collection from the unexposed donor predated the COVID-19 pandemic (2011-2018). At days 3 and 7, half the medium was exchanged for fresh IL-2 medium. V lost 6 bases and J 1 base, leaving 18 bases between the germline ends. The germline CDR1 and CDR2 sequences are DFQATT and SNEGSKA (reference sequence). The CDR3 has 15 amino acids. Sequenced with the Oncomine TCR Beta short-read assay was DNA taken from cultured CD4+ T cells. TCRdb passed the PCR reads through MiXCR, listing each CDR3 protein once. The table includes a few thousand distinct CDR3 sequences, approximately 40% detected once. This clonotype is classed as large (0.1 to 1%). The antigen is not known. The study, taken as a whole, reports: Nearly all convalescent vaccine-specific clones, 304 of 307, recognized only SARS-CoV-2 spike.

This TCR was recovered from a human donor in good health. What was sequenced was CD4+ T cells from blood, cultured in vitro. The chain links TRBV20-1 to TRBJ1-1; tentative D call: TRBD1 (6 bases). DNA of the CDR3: TGCAGTGCACATGACAGGAGCCAAGGGAACACTGAAGCTTTCTTT. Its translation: CSAHDRSQGNTEAFF.